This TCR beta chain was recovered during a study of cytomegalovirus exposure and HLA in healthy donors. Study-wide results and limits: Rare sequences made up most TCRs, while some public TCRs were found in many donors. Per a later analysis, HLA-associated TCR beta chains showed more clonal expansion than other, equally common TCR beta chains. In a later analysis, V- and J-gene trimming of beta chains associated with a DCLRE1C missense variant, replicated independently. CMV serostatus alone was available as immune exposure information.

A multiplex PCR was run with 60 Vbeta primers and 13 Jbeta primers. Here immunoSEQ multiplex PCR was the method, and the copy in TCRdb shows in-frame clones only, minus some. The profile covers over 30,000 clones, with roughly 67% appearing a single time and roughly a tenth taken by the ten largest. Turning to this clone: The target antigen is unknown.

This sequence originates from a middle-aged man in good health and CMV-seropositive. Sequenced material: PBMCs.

Here the CDR3 reads CASSESGTSTDTQYF. DNA for the CDR3: TGTGCCAGCAGTGAAAGCGGGACTAGCACAGATACGCAGTATTTT. The J gene is TRBJ2-3, the V gene TRBV6-1; TRBD2 matches at 7 bases. CDR3 length: 15 residues. CDR1 MNHNS and CDR2 SASEGT come from the germline V gene. V lost 2 bases to trimming and J lost 0 bases; unmatched junction nucleotides: 2.